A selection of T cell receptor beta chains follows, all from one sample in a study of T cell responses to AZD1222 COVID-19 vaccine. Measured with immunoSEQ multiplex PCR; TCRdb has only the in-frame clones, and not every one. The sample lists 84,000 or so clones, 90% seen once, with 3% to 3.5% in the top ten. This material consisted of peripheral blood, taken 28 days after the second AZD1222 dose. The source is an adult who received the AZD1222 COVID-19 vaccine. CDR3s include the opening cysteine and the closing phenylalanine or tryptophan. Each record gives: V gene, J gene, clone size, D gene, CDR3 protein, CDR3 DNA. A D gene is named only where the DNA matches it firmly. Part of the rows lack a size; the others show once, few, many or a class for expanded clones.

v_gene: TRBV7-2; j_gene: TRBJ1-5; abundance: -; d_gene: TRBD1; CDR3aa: CASSLGGTVNQPQHF; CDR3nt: TGTGCCAGCAGCTTAGGCGGGACAGTCAATCAGCCCCAGCATTTT
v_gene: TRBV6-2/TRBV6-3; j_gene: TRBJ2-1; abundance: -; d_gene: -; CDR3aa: CASSYPGLAYNEQFF; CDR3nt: TGTGCCAGCAGTTACCCGGGGCTTGCCTACAATGAGCAGTTCTTC
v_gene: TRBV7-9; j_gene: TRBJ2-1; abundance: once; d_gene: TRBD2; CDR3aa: CASSSGLDGINGQFF; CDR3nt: TGTGCCAGCAGCTCAGGACTAGACGGGATCAATGGGCAGTTCTTC
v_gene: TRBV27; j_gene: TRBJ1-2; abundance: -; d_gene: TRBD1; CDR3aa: CASSRDRDYGYTF; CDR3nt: TGTGCCAGCAGCCGGGACAGGGACTATGGCTACACCTTC
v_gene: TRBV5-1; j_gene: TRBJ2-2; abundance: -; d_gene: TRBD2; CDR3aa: CASSLFSGRLNTGELFF; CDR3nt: TGCGCCAGCAGCTTGTTTAGCGGGAGATTGAACACCGGGGAGCTGTTTTTT
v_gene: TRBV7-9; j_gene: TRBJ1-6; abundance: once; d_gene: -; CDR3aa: CASSQDSVYNSPLHF; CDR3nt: TGTGCCAGCAGTCAGGACAGTGTCTATAATTCACCCCTCCACTTT
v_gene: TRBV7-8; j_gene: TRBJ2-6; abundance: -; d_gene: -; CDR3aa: CASSLESPSGANVLTF; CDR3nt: TGTGCCAGCAGCTTAGAAAGTCCCTCTGGGGCCAACGTCCTGACTTTC
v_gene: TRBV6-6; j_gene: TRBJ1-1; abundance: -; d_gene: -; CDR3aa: CASSSSLMNTEAFF; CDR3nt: TGTGCCAGCAGTTCCAGCCTCATGAACACTGAAGCTTTCTTT
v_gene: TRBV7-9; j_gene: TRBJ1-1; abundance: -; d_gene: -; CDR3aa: CASSQETDLEAFF; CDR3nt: TGTGCCAGCAGCCAGGAGACAGACCTTGAAGCTTTCTTT
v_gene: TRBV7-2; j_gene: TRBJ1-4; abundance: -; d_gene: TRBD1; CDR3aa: CASSPRQGADEKLFF; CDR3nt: TGTGCCAGCAGCCCGCGACAGGGGGCGGATGAAAAACTGTTTTTT
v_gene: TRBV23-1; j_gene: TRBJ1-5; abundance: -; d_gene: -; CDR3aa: CASSHRAYSNQPQHF; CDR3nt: TGCGCCAGCAGTCATCGTGCGTATAGCAATCAGCCCCAGCATTTT